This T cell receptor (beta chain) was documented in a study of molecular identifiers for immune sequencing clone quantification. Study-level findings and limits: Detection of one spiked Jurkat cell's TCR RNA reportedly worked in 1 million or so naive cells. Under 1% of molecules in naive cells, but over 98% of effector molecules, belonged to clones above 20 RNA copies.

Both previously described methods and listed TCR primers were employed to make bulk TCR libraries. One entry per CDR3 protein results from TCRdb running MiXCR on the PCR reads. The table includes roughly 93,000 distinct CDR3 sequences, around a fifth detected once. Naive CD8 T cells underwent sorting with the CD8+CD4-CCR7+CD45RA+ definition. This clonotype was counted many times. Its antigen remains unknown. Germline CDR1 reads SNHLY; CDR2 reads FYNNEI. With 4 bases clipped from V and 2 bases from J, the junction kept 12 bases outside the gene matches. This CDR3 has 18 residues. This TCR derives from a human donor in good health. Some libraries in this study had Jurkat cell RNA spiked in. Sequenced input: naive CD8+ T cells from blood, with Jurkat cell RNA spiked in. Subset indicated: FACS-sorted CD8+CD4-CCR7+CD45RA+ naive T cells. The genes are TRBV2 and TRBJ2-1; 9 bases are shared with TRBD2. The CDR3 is CASSVGAGGLPPYNEQFF. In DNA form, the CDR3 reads TGTGCCAGCAGTGTAGGCGCGGGGGGGTTACCCCCCTACAATGAGCAGTTCTTC.